A single sample gave rise to the 18 T cell receptor beta chains below, sequenced in a study of T cell responses to AZD1222 COVID-19 vaccine. Profiled with immunoSEQ multiplex PCR; TCRdb holds only in-frame clones, not every one. The sample holds 150,000 or so clones; approximately 93% are singletons and the top ten take 0.7% to 0.9%. This material consisted of peripheral blood, taken on day 0 of AZD1222 vaccination. The receptors originated from an adult in good health.

V gene TRBV7-9 combines with J gene TRBJ2-1, with D possibly being TRBD2 (6 bases). The V gene lost 1 base and the J gene lost 15 bases, with 16 bases spanning the gap. The CDR3 extends over 13 amino acids. The germline CDR1 and CDR2 sequences are SEHNR and FQNEAQ (reference sequence). The CDR3 DNA reads TGTGCCAGCAGCTTAGAGGGGCGGGGCTTTAGGTTCTTC. The encoded protein is CASSLEGRGFRFF.

The chain couples TRBV19 to TRBJ1-3; no definite D call. CDR1 is LNHDA, CDR2 SQIVND, per germline (reference sequence). The CDR3 runs to 12 residues. Trimming removed 8 bases at V and 0 bases at J, with 5 bases between. The CDR3 DNA reads TGTGCCAGTCAAGCCTCTGGAAACACCATATATTTT. This translates into CASQASGNTIYF.

CDR3 loop: CASSLAGLAGNTIYF. DNA for the CDR3: TGTGCCAGCAGCTTGGCAGGGTTGGCTGGAAACACCATATATTTT. The chain couples TRBV5-5 to TRBJ1-3; D is possibly TRBD1 (5 bases). This CDR3 is built from 15 residues. With 0 bases removed from V and 2 bases from J, the gap between germline ends came to 9 bases. CDR1 is SGHKS, CDR2 YYEKEE, per germline (reference sequence).

This chain links TRBV30 with TRBJ1-4; TRBD1 aligns across 7 bases. J gave up 4 bases and V 2 bases, and 4 bases lay outside the gene matches. Germline V lookup: CDR1 GTSNPN, CDR2 SVGIG (reference sequence). CDR3 size: 14 residues. The CDR3 here is CAWSPGQNNEKLFF. In nucleotides, the CDR3 is TGTGCCTGGAGTCCGGGACAGAATAATGAAAAACTGTTTTTT.

This chain connects TRBV30 to TRBJ1-2; 7 bases map to TRBD1. Per germline, CDR1 GTSNPN and CDR2 SVGIG (reference sequence). V lost 2 bases to trimming and J lost 9 bases; unmatched junction nucleotides: 3. The CDR3 has 11 amino acids. CDR3: CAWSRDSRYTF. For the CDR3, the DNA is TGTGCCTGGAGTCGGGACAGTCGCTACACCTTC.

The chain joins TRBV18 to TRBJ1-2; the D gene is possibly TRBD1 (6 bases). The CDR3 has 13 amino acids. Germline V CDR1 and CDR2: KGHSH, LQKENI. Trimming pared 4 bases from V and 6 bases from J, leaving 12 bases between. The CDR3 DNA reads as TGTGCCAGCTCACTCAGCAGGGGTGATGGCTACACCTTC. Translation: CASSLSRGDGYTF.

This chain uses TRBV28 with TRBJ2-1; unclear D gene. Trimming left V 4 bases short and J 6 bases short, with 16 bases between. The CDR3 length is 15 residues. Looked up from germline, CDR1 is MDHEN and CDR2 is SYDVKM. The CDR3 region is CASSSLGRSGNEQFF. CDR3 coding DNA: TGTGCCAGCAGTTCTCTGGGTAGATCGGGCAATGAGCAGTTCTTC. Full variable domain (remainder filled in from reference TRBV28 and TRBJ2-1): DVKVTQSSRYLVKRTGEKVFLECVQDMDHENMFWYRQDPGLGLRLIYFSYDVKMKEKGDIPEGYSVSREKKERFSLILESASTNQTSMYLCASSSLGRSGNEQFFGPGTRLTVL.

The chain links TRBV27 to TRBJ1-5; the D gene is possibly TRBD1 (5 bases). V shed 2 bases and J shed 7 bases, with 15 bases lying between them. The germline gives CDR1 MNHEY, CDR2 SMNVEV (reference sequence). CDR3 length: 15 amino acids. The CDR3 sequence: CASSLGGTYRQPQHF. The CDR3 nucleotides are TGTGCCAGCAGTTTAGGGGGGACTTATCGGCAGCCCCAGCATTTT.

The genes are TRBV28 and TRBJ1-5, with D perhaps TRBD1 (5 bases). The V gene lost 8 bases and the J gene lost 2 bases, with 10 bases spanning the gap. Germline CDR1 is MDHEN and CDR2 is SYDVKM. This CDR3 contains 13 residues. The CDR3 here is CASDSGGNQPQHF. The CDR3 DNA is TGTGCCAGCGACAGTGGCGGCAATCAGCCCCAGCATTTT.

The chain combines TRBV5-1 with TRBJ2-1; D is perhaps TRBD2 (5 bases). From germline, CDR1 is SGHRS and CDR2 YFSETQ. The CDR3 is 14 amino acids. V was cut by 1 base and J by 5 bases, with 10 bases left in between. The CDR3 here is CASSLFSGDNEQFF. The CDR3 coding sequence is TGCGCCAGCAGCTTGTTTTCCGGGGACAATGAGCAGTTCTTC. Looking up the rest from reference TRBV5-1 and TRBJ2-1 gives the full variable domain: KAGVTQTPRYLIKTRGQQVTLSCSPISGHRSVSWYQQTPGQGLQFLFEYFSETQRNKGNFPGRFSGRQFSNSRSEMNVSTLELGDSALYLCASSLFSGDNEQFFGPGTRLTVL.

This clone was observed a single time. This chain uses TRBV25-1 with TRBJ1-3; D uncertain. Germline loops: CDR1 MGHDK, CDR2 SYGVNS. The CDR3 spans 11 residues. The V gene lost 6 bases and the J gene lost 4 bases, with 4 bases spanning the gap. The CDR3 region is CASRVGNTIYF. Written as DNA, the CDR3 is TGTGCCAGCAGAGTGGGAAACACCATATATTTT. Supplemented by reference TRBV25-1 and TRBJ1-3, the full variable domain reads EADIYQTPRYLVIGTGKKITLECSQTMGHDKMYWYQQDPGMELHLIHYSYGVNSTEKGDLSSESTVSRIRTEHFPLTLESARPSHTSQYLCASRVGNTIYFGEGSWLTVV.

The J gene is TRBJ1-5, the V gene TRBV7-2; D not resolved. The V gene lost 1 base and the J gene lost 9 bases, with 10 bases spanning the gap. This CDR3 has 13 amino acids. Germline V gene data show CDR1 as SGHTA and CDR2 as FQGNSA. CDR3: CASSLDNLLPQHF. For the CDR3, the DNA is TGTGCCAGCAGCTTAGACAACCTTCTGCCCCAGCATTTT.

V usage is TRBV6-5 and J usage is TRBJ2-4; possibly TRBD1 for D (5 bases). This CDR3 spans 13 amino acids. Per germline, CDR1 MNHEY and CDR2 SVGAGI. Trimming shortened V by 6 bases and J by 5 bases, and 11 bases separated the two germline ends. CDR3 sequence reads: CASRANRQNIQYF. The CDR3 coding sequence is TGTGCCAGCAGAGCGAACAGGCAAAACATTCAGTACTTC.

The chain recombines TRBV28 with TRBJ2-7, with 7 bases fitting TRBD1. This CDR3 is 13 amino acids long. J gave up 3 bases and V 4 bases, and 3 bases lay outside the gene matches. CDR1 is MDHEN and CDR2 is SYDVKM in the germline V gene. CDR3 DNA: TGTGCCAGCAGTTACTACAGGGGCTACGAGCAGTACTTC. It translates to CASSYYRGYEQYF.

Comment on this clone: Other DNA sequences in the same sample also yield this CDR3. The chain recombines TRBV4-2 with TRBJ2-1; 9 nucleotides line up with TRBD2. V lost 4 bases to trimming and J lost 4 bases; unmatched junction nucleotides: 5. Germline CDR1 LGHNA, CDR2 YNFKEQ. This CDR3 is built from 15 residues. The CDR3 coding sequence is TGTGCCAGCAGCCCAAGCGGGGGGCTTTACAATGAGCAGTTCTTC. Encoded protein: CASSPSGGLYNEQFF.

The chain combines TRBV21-1 with TRBJ2-5; the table's D call TRBD1 went unverified against the DNA. TRBV21-1 is designated a pseudogene. This CDR3 spans 13 amino acids. Written as DNA, the CDR3 is TGTGCCAGCAGCAACAGGGACCAAGAGACCCAGTACTTC. Its translation is CASSNRDQETQYF.

The J gene is TRBJ2-2, the V gene TRBV7-2; the D call may be TRBD1 or TRBD2 (5 bases each). The CDR3 extends over 15 amino acids. Germline V gene lookup returns CDR1 SGHTA and CDR2 FQGNSA. Between the trimmed V and J ends, which lost 8 bases and 0 bases, there was a span of 13 bases. Here the CDR3 DNA reads TGTGCCAGCTCCCGGGGCCTAACGAACACCGGGGAGCTGTTTTTT. This codes for CASSRGLTNTGELFF.

This clone was seen a single time. The rearrangement joins TRBV10-3 to TRBJ2-5, with a tentative D call TRBD1 (5 bases). Germline loops: CDR1 ENHRY, CDR2 SYGVKD. Trimming removed 10 bases from V and 3 bases from J, with 15 bases in between. The CDR3 covers 13 residues. CDR3 DNA sequence: TGTGCCACCCCCAAGGCAGGGAAAGAGACCCAGTACTTC. This sequence encodes CATPKAGKETQYF.